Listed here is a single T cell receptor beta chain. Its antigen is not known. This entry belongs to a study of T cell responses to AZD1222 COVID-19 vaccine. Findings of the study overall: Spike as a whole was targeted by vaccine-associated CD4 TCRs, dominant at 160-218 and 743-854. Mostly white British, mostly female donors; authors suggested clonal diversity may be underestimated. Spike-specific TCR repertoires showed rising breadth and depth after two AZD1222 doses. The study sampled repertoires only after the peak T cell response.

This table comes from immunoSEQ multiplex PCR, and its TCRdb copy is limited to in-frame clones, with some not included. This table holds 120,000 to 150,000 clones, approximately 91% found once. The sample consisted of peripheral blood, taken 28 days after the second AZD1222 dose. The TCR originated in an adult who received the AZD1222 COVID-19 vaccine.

The CDR3 is CASSSPDRATGAFF. As DNA, the CDR3 is TGTGCCAGCAGTTCCCCGGACAGGGCAACTGGGGCTTTCTTT. The chain recombines TRBV27 with TRBJ1-1, with 8 bases fitting TRBD1. The CDR3 has 14 residues. Germline trimming cut 4 bases from V and 11 bases from J; bases unmatched to any gene: 12. Germline values: CDR1 MNHEY, CDR2 SMNVEV (reference sequence).